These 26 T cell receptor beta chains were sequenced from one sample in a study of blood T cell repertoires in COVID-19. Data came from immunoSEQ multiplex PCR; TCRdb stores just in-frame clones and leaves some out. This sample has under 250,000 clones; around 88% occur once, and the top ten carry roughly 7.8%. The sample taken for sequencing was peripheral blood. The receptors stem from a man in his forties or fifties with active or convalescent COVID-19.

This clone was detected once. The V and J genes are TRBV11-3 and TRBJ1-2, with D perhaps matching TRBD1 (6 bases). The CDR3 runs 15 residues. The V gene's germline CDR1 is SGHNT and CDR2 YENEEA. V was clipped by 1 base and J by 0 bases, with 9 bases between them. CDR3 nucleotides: TGTGCCAGCAGCTTAGGGGCAGGGGCTAACTATGGCTACACCTTC. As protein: CASSLGAGANYGYTF.

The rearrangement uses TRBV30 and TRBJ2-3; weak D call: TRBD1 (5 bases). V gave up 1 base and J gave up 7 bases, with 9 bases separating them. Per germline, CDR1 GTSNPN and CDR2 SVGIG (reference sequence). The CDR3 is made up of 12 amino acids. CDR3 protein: CAWSGQWNTQYF. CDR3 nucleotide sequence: TGTGCCTGGAGTGGACAGTGGAATACGCAGTATTTT.

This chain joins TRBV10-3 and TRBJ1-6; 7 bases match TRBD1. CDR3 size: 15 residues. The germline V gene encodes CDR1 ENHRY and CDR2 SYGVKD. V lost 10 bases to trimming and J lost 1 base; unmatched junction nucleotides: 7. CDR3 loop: CASTGQVSYNSPLHF. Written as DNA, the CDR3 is TGTGCCAGCACTGGACAGGTTTCCTATAATTCACCCCTCCACTTT.

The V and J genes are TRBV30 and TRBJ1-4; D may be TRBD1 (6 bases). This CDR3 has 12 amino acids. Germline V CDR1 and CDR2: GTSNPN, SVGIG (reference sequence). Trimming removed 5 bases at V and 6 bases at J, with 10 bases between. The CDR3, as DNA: TGTGCCTGGGGACAGACAGATGAAAAACTGTTTTTT. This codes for CAWGQTDEKLFF.

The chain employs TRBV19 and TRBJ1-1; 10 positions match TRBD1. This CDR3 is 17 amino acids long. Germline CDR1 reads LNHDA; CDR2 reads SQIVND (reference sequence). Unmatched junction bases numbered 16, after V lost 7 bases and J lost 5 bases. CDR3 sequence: CASTRTPGQGLRTEAFF. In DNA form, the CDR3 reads TGTGCCAGTACCAGAACGCCGGGACAGGGGCTGAGGACTGAAGCTTTCTTT.

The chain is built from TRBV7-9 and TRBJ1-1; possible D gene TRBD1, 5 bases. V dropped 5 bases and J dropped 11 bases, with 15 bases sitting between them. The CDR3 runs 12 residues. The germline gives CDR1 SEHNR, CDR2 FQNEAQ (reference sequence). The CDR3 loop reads CASSLAPGWAFF. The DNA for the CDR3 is TGTGCCAGCAGCCTTGCCCCAGGGTGGGCTTTCTTT.

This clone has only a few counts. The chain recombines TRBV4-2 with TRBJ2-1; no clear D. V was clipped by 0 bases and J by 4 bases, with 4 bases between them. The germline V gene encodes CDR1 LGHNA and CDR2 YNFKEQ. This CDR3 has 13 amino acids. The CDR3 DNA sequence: TGTGCCAGCAGCCAAGACCCTTACAATGAGCAGTTCTTC. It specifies CASSQDPYNEQFF.

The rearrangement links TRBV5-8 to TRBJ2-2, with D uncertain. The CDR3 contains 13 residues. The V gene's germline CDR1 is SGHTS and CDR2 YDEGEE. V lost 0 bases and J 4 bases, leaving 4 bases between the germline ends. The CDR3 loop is CASSLAVTGELFF. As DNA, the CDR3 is TGTGCCAGCAGCTTGGCGGTCACCGGGGAGCTGTTTTTT.

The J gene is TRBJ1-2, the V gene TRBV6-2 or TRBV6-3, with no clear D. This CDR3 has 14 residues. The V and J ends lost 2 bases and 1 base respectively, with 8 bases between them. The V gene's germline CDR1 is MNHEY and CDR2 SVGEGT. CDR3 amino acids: CASSYAERNYGYTF. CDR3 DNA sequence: TGTGCCAGCAGTTACGCAGAACGTAACTATGGCTACACCTTC.

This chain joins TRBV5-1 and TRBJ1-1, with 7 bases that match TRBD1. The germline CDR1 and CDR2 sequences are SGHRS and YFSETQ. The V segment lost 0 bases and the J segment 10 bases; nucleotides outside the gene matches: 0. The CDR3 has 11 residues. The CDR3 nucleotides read TGCGCCAGCAGCTTGGAGGGGGCAGCTTTCTTT. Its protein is CASSLEGAAFF.

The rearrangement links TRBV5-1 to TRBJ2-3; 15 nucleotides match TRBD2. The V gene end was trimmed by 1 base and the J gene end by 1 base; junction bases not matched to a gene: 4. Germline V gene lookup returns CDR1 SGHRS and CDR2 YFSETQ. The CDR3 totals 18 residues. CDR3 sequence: CASSLRTSGRAGTDTQYF. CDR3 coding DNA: TGCGCCAGCAGCTTGAGGACTAGCGGGAGGGCCGGCACAGATACGCAGTATTTT.

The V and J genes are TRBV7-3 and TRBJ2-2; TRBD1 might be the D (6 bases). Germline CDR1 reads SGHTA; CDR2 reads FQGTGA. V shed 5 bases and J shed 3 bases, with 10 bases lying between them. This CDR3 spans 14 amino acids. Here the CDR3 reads CASSNYRDTGELFF. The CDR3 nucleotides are TGTGCCAGCAGCAACTACAGGGACACCGGGGAGCTGTTTTTT.

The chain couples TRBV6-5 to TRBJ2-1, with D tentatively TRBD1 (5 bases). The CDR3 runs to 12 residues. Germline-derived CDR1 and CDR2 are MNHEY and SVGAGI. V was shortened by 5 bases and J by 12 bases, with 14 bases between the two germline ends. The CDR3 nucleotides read TGTGCCAGCAGTCAAACTTCCCAGGGGCAGTTCTTC. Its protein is CASSQTSQGQFF.

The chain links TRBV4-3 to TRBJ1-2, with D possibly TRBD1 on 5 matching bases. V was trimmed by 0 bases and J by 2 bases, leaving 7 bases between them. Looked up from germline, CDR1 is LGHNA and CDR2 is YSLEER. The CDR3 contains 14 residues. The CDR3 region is CASSQDAGNYGYTF. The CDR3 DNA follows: TGCGCCAGCAGCCAAGATGCAGGGAACTATGGCTACACCTTC.

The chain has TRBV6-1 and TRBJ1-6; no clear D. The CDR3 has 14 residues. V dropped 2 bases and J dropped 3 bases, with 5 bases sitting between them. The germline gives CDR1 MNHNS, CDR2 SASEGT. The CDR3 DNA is TGTGCCAGCAGTGAACTTAACTATAATTCACCCCTCCACTTT. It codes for CASSELNYNSPLHF.

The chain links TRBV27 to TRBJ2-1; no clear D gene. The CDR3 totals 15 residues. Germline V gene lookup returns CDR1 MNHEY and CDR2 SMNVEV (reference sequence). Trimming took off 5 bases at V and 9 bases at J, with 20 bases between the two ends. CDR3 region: CASSLAGSRGSEQFF. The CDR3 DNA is TGTGCCAGCAGTCTCGCCGGGTCCCGAGGATCTGAGCAGTTCTTC.

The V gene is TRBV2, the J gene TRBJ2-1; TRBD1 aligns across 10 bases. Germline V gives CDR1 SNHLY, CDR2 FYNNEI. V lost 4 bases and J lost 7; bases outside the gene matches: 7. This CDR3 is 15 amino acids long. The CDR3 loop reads CASSVGQGGMNEQFF. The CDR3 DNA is TGTGCCAGCAGTGTAGGACAGGGGGGTATGAATGAGCAGTTCTTC.

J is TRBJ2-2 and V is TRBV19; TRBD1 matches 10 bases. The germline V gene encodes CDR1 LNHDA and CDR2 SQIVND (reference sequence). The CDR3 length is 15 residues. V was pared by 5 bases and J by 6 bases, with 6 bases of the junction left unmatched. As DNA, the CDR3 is TGTGCCAGTAGTTCTACGACAGGGGGCCCCGGGGAGCTGTTTTTT. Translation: CASSSTTGGPGELFF.

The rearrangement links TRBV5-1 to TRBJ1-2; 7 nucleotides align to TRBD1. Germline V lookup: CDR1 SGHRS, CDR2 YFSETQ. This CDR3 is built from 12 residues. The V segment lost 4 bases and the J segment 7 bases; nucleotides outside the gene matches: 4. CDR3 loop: CASSRQGLGYTF. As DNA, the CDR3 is TGCGCCAGCAGCAGACAGGGACTTGGCTACACCTTC. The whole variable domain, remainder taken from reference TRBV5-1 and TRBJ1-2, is KAGVTQTPRYLIKTRGQQVTLSCSPISGHRSVSWYQQTPGQGLQFLFEYFSETQRNKGNFPGRFSGRQFSNSRSEMNVSTLELGDSALYLCASSRQGLGYTFGSGTRLTVV.

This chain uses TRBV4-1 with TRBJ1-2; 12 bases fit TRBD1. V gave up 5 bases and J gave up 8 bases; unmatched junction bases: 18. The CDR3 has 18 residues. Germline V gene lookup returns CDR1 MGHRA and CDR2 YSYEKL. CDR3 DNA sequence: TGCGCCAGCAGCTTTATAGGCGGGACAGGGGGCAGTTTGAGGGGCTACACCTTC. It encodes CASSFIGGTGGSLRGYTF.

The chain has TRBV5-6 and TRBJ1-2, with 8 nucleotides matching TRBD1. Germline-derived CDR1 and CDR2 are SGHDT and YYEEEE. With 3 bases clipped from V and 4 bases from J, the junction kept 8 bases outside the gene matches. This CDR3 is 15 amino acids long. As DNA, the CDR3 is TGTGCCAGCAGCTCAGATGGACAGGGAGTCTATGGCTACACCTTC. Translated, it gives CASSSDGQGVYGYTF.

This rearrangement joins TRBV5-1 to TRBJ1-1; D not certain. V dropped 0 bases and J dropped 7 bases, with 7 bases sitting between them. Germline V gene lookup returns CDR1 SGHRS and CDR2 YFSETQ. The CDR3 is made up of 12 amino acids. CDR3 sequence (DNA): TGCGCCAGCAGCTTGGTGGAGGGTGAAGCTTTCTTT. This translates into CASSLVEGEAFF. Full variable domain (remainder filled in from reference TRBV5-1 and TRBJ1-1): KAGVTQTPRYLIKTRGQQVTLSCSPISGHRSVSWYQQTPGQGLQFLFEYFSETQRNKGNFPGRFSGRQFSNSRSEMNVSTLELGDSALYLCASSLVEGEAFFGQGTRLTVV.

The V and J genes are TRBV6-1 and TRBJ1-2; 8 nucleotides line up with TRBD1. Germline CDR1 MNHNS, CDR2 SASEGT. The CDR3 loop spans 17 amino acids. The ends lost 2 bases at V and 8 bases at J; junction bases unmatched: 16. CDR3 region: CASSELSAGGASGGYTF. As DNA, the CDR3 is TGTGCCAGCAGTGAACTCTCGGCAGGGGGCGCATCGGGAGGCTACACCTTC.

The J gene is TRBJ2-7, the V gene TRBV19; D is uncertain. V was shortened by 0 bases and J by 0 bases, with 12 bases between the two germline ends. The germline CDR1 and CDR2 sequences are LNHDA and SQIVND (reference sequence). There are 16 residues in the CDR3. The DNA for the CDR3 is TGTGCCAGTAGTATAGATCTATCCAGGCCCTCCTACGAGCAGTACTTC. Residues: CASSIDLSRPSYEQYF.

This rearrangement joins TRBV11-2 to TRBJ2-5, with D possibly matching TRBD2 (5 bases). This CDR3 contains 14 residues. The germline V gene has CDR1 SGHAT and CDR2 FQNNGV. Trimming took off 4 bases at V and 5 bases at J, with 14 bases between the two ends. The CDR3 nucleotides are TGTGCCAGCAGCTACCCGAGAGGGAAGGAGACCCAGTACTTC. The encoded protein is CASSYPRGKETQYF.

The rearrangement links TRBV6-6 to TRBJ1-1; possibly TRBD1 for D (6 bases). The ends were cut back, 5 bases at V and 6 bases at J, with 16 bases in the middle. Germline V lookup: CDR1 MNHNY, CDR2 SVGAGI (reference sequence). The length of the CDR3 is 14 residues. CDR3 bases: TGTGCCAGCAGTCATGACCGGACAGCCGCTGAAGCTTTCTTT. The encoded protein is CASSHDRTAAEAFF.